The TCR beta chain under discussion was sequenced for a study of cytomegalovirus exposure and HLA in healthy donors (dated by TCRdb to 2016 to 2017). About the investigation overall: According to an earlier analysis of a few hundred of the donors, about 179 million T cells yielded 90 million to 140 million unique TCR beta sequences and about 300 Gb of sequence data. An earlier analysis of about 600 of the donors used high-throughput TCR beta sequencing to judge whether each TCR beta V gene segment behaved as functional or pseudogenic. Along with the approximately 700-subject first cohort, a separate validation cohort of over a hundred different subjects was used. Rather than drawing on any new phenotypic data, the later analysis identified candidate immune exposures from TCR beta sequences and the way those sequences occurred across donors. Donor age, sex, ethnicity and CMV serostatus were compiled together with the repertoire data. On average, roughly 240,000 unique TCR beta nucleotide sequences were sequenced per donor among 300 to 500 genotyped donors of the cohort, with about 19% of those sequences being non-productive. A later genetic analysis took genome-wide SNP genotypes for about three fifths of the 666 donors and used that subset as a discovery cohort. An early release covering roughly 600 HLA-typed donors comprised about 290 gigabases of sequencing data and around 80 million unique TCR sequences. A later analysis re-examined previously published TCR beta repertoires from roughly 650 donors and added high-resolution HLA genotyping to investigate patterns of TCR occurrence. The number of typed donors differed by locus: about 620-640 for A, B, C, DRB1 and DQB1; approximately 540 for DQA1; 600 to 610 for DPA1; and about 470 for DPB1. The study profiled the T cell repertoires of under 850 subjects by immunosequencing and related them to cytomegalovirus serostatus. The study aimed to test whether cataloging public T cell receptors could reveal signatures of past pathogen exposure. The study combined high-throughput TCR immunosequencing, statistical association of individual TCRs with disease status, and machine learning to predict cytomegalovirus infection status. Of the 350 to 450 genotyped donors, approximately 83% fell in the genetic ancestry cluster associated with self-reported Caucasian donors. Class I and class II HLA loci were covered by the typing at four-digit resolution. All discovery cohort repertoires had been generated using a single sequencing platform. Four or five DR-DQ haplotypes were handled as single units for association and clustering because linkage in the cohort was strong. Study-wide conclusions, independent of this receptor: Specific HLA alleles were associated with some 15,000 TCR beta sequences at a false discovery rate of 0.05 in a later analysis. A later analysis found that HLA-associated TCR beta chains were more clonally expanded and had lower generation probabilities than equally common non-associated chains. A further reported finding was that TCR beta sequences accurately predicted the HLA-A and HLA-B alleles for most subjects in the first cohort. A cluster of highly shared sequence variants was judged likely to be a technical artifact of the sequencing pipeline. The authors suggested that the approach could potentially be generalized to other disease states and immunological phenotypes. A later analysis reported that several top co-occurrence clusters appeared linked to parvovirus B19, influenza, CMV and Epstein-Barr virus. In a later genetic analysis, fewer N-insertions in productive TCRs were reported among donors in an Asian-associated ancestry cluster than the roughly 710-donor mean. The study gave a list of 150 to 200 TCR beta chains associated with cytomegalovirus. Around 16 rarely observed V segments, including chromosome 9 orphons, were excluded from the earlier analysis of several hundred of the donors because counts were too low. While some public TCRs were present in many individuals, most TCR sequences turned up only very rarely across donors. Presence/absence analyses assumed roughly uniform sequencing depth across donors, an assumption that may not hold. An earlier analysis of some 560 of the donors showed that most TCR beta V segments appeared in productive rearrangements either about 87% or about 30% of the time, which broadly matched IMGT annotations. According to a later analysis, TCR association rates differed among HLA loci, with DRB1 alleles showing the most associated TCRs and HLA-C alleles showing the fewest. According to a later analysis, most CMV-associated TCR beta chains appeared to be HLA-restricted, and the HLA associations seemed to be driven largely by CMV exposure. When HLA alleles, especially DR and DQ, strongly co-occurred, attributing TCR associations to individual alleles was difficult. A few of the identified cytomegalovirus-associated TCR beta chains were confirmed in vitro to be specific for cytomegalovirus antigens. The only immune exposure information available for the cohort was CMV serostatus. Because the 87-base-pair reads could not distinguish some IMGT-functional V segments, including TRBV6-2 and TRBV6-3, those segments were excluded. Cytomegalovirus status was reported to be diagnosed by the classifier with high specificity and sensitivity in both the original and validation cohorts. This cohort had only TCR beta chains sequenced, and the lack of alpha or paired-chain data limited which features could be detected. Correlated functional status among segregating V segments might reflect linkage disequilibrium, but an unknown experimental factor could not be ruled out. Because HLA typing was missing for some donors at each locus, association tests included only the typed subset. In a later genetic analysis, a missense DCLRE1C variant was associated with V-gene and J-gene trimming of TCR beta chains, and the association was replicated in an independent cohort.

As concerns this clone: It has no known antigen specificity. There are no base qualities to consult, and no much larger clone falls within one base.

Including the terminal cysteine and phenylalanine, the CDR3 comprises 16 residues. CDR3 DNA only is kept here, 48 bases in frame from base 1. Sequences MNHNY (CDR1) and SVGAGI (CDR2) are obtained from the germline V gene (reference sequence). Ends trimmed: V by 4 bases, J by 0 bases; bases unmatched to a gene: 6. The library was obtained by the immunoSEQ multiplex PCR assay. For the multiplex PCR, a mixture combining 60 forward primers for TCR Vbeta segments and 13 reverse primers for TCR Jbeta segments was used. The CDR3 region of rearranged TCR beta genes was amplified from genomic DNA by a multiplex PCR assay. Amplified TCR beta libraries were sequenced as 87-base-pair reads on the Illumina HiSeq System. The paper's processing steps were these. In a later analysis, roughly 80 million unique TCR beta chains were counted across the roughly 610 repertoires, and around 11 million of these chains were shared by at least two donors. To remove PCR and sequencing errors, raw reads were error-corrected and collapsed into unique sequences using a nearest-neighbor algorithm that merged closely related sequences. Alignment of CDR3 sequences to IMGT reference sequences was used to assign V, D and J gene segments. For a sequence to be retained, a match of at least six nucleotides was required to both a V gene segment and a J gene segment. A rearrangement was called productive if the CDR3 had no stop codons and remained in frame with V and J, and every other rearrangement was called non-productive. Following IMGT convention, CDR3 was defined as the stretch from the second conserved V-encoded cysteine up to the conserved J-encoded phenylalanine. The earlier analysis of 550 to 650 of the donors excluded any sequence lacking an unambiguous match to a single V gene segment. In an earlier analysis of approximately 590 of the donors, a V segment was called functional when productive rearrangements were above 56.7%, and segregating when the standard deviation between donors exceeded 5%. A statistical classification framework was built to diagnose cytomegalovirus status from the catalog of TCR beta chain sequences. A later analysis assigned V and J genes by comparing TCR nucleotide sequences with IMGT/GENE-DB human TR gene sequences. In a later analysis, CDR3 sequences and most-parsimonious VDJ recombination scenarios were assigned using the TCRdist pipeline. In a later analysis, each TCR beta chain was defined by its CDR3 amino acid sequence together with its V-gene family, and reads without a unique V-gene family were excluded. As a way to deal with suspected cross-contamination and a sequencing artifact, a later analysis dropped hundreds of nucleotide sequences that were highly shared and had low generation probability. For each public chain, a later analysis derived a clonal expansion index from normalized ranks of inferred template counts within each repertoire. In a later analysis, generation probabilities were computed with a VDJ recombination model fitted to out-of-frame rearrangements, and the resulting probabilities were checked against IGoR. In a later analysis, hypergeometric tests were used to score TCR-TCR, TCR-HLA and TCR-CMV co-occurrence, with a repertoire-size bias correction applied to TCR pairs. A later analysis estimated false discovery rates by permuting HLA or CMV assignments 20 times. In a later analysis, co-occurring TCRs were grouped using DBSCAN, with TCRdist sequence similarity added in when clustering inside HLA-allele-positive subsets. Repertoires with fewer than 30,000 or more than 120,000 public chains, plus five repertoires with anomalous nucleotide sharing, were excluded from co-occurrence clustering. TCRdb provides this immuneACCESS table in a form limited to in-frame rearrangements. Some clones are lacking; in checked studies, under half of them reflect an unresolved V gene, and why the rest are absent is not known. V and J calls and clone size are as listed in that table; D and trimming were resolved from the DNA. This sample has approximately 100,000 clones in its table, and around nine tenths of those were observed once. The ten biggest clones cover around a tenth of the sample.

The cohort consisted of 650 to 850 healthy bone marrow donors. All cohort members were sampled while nominally healthy, although unrecorded immune exposures were likely present. The donor was CMV seropositive and was included in the group of 250 to 300 seropositive cohort members. A peripheral blood sample was collected from each donor, and TCR beta sequencing was performed on peripheral blood mononuclear cells. The Qiagen DNeasy Blood Extraction Kit was used to extract genomic DNA from the blood cell samples. The TCR originated in a man aged 30-40 years in good health and CMV-seropositive. Sequencing was carried out using PBMCs. This sequence uses TRBV6-6 and TRBJ1-1; the central 9 bases match TRBD1. CDR3 sequence: CASSSGTGNMNTEAFF. The DNA is TGTGCCAGCAGTTCCGGGACAGGGAACATGAACACTGAAGCTTTCTTT.